This is a list of T cell receptor beta chains from one sample in a study of cytomegalovirus exposure and HLA in healthy donors. Sequenced by immunoSEQ multiplex PCR; TCRdb stores in-frame clones only, minus some. The data hold 110,000 to 150,000 clones, with roughly 74% observed a single time. The source material was PBMCs. The receptor source for this set is a woman between 18 and 29 years old in good health and CMV-seropositive. The CDR3 runs from the conserved cysteine through the conserved F or W. The D gene is left open where the match is weak. Size values are once, few and many counts, or a class for expanded clones, and some rows have none.

v_call	cdr3_length	j_call	clone_size	d_call	cdr3_aa	cdr3_nt
TRBV7-6	16	TRBJ2-3	.	TRBD2	CASSLNSGGATDTQYF	TGTGCCAGCAGCTTAAACAGCGGGGGGGCAACAGATACGCAGTATTTT
TRBV14	15	TRBJ2-7	.	TRBD1	CASSIPGQGAYEQYF	TGTGCCAGCAGCATACCGGGACAGGGGGCGTACGAGCAGTACTTC
TRBV27	15	TRBJ1-5	.	.	CASGEFGLPGEPQHF	TGTGCCAGCGGAGAGTTCGGGCTTCCAGGGGAGCCCCAGCATTTT
TRBV5-4	15	TRBJ2-6	.	.	CASSLDSSGANVLTF	TGTGCCAGCAGCTTGGACAGCTCTGGGGCCAACGTCCTGACTTTC
TRBV7-2	14	TRBJ1-2	.	.	CASSPIQGNYGYTF	TGTGCCAGCAGCCCTATACAGGGTAACTATGGCTACACCTTC
TRBV29-1	14	TRBJ1-2	.	.	CSAGRRGGVEGYTF	TGCAGCGCCGGCAGGAGGGGCGGGGTCGAGGGCTACACCTTC
TRBV11-1	11	TRBJ1-1	.	.	CASSPSTEAFF	TGTGCCAGCAGCCCCAGTACTGAAGCTTTCTTT
TRBV9	13	TRBJ1-5	few	.	CASSWSPNQPQHF	TGTGCCAGCAGTTGGAGCCCCAATCAGCCCCAGCATTTT
TRBV10-1	16	TRBJ2-2	.	TRBD2	CASSRLAGGSTGELFF	TGCGCCAGCAGTCGACTAGCGGGGGGCTCCACTGGGGAGCTGTTTTTT
TRBV5-1	15	TRBJ1-1	.	TRBD1	CASSLVPGGNTEAFF	TGCGCCAGCAGCTTGGTACCAGGGGGGAACACTGAAGCTTTCTTT
TRBV6-1	13	TRBJ2-1	.	TRBD1	CASSERTGNEQFF	TGTGCCAGCAGTGAAAGGACAGGGAATGAGCAGTTCTTC
TRBV4-2	12	TRBJ2-2	once	.	CASSTNTGELFF	TGTGCCAGCTCTACGAACACCGGGGAGCTGTTTTTT
TRBV15	15	TRBJ2-7	once	.	CATSRQGEADYEQYF	TGTGCCACCAGCCGCCAAGGGGAGGCCGACTACGAGCAGTACTTC
TRBV18	16	TRBJ1-1	.	TRBD1	CASSGDRSGVNTEAFF	TGTGCCAGCTCGGGGGACAGGAGCGGAGTGAACACTGAAGCTTTCTTT
TRBV6-1	15	TRBJ2-3	.	.	CASSVRQAATDTQYF	TGTGCCAGCAGTGTTCGACAGGCAGCCACGGATACGCAGTATTTT
TRBV5-1	15	TRBJ2-1	.	TRBD2	CASSLSGGLGNEQFF	TGCGCCAGCAGCTTAAGCGGGGGGCTGGGGAATGAGCAGTTCTTC
TRBV7-6	16	TRBJ1-5	.	TRBD1	CASSPRTGERNQPQHF	TGTGCCAGCAGCCCCCGGACAGGGGAGAGGAATCAGCCCCAGCATTTT
TRBV6-5	15	TRBJ2-6	.	.	CASSYSTEGANVLTF	TGTGCCAGCAGTTACTCAACAGAAGGGGCCAACGTCCTGACTTTC
TRBV20-1	11	TRBJ2-5	.	.	CSAKNRETQYF	TGCAGTGCTAAGAACAGAGAGACCCAGTACTTC
TRBV28	12	TRBJ1-5	.	.	CASNQGSQPQHF	TGTGCTTCGAACCAGGGGAGTCAGCCCCAGCATTTT
TRBV15	15	TRBJ2-3	few	.	CATSRDNGGTDTQYF	TGTGCCACCAGCAGAGATAACGGGGGCACAGATACGCAGTATTTT
TRBV7-2	19	TRBJ2-5	.	.	CASSRRVAGRGARVETQYF	TGTGCCAGCAGCCGAAGAGTCGCGGGGAGAGGCGCCCGAGTCGAGACCCAGTACTTC
TRBV7-9	15	TRBJ1-6	.	.	CASSQGAQLNSPLHF	TGTGCCAGCAGCCAAGGGGCCCAATTGAATTCACCCCTCCACTTT
TRBV27	15	TRBJ2-3	.	TRBD2	CASSFSGGGTDTQYF	TGTGCCAGCAGTTTTAGCGGGGGTGGGACAGATACGCAGTATTTT
TRBV11-2	14	TRBJ1-1	.	.	CASSLGQGWTEAFF	TGTGCCAGCAGCTTGGGCCAGGGGTGGACTGAAGCTTTCTTT
TRBV18	17	TRBJ2-7	.	TRBD2	CASSPVPVSGVSYEQYF	TGTGCCAGCTCACCGGTCCCCGTCAGCGGGGTTTCCTACGAGCAGTACTTC
TRBV2	16	TRBJ1-1	.	.	CASSEGGRGVNTEAFF	TGTGCCAGCAGTGAGGGAGGGAGGGGCGTGAACACTGAAGCTTTCTTT
TRBV5-5	16	TRBJ2-7	.	.	CASSLAPTGGSYEQYF	TGTGCCAGCAGCTTGGCCCCGACAGGTGGGAGCTACGAGCAGTACTTC
TRBV5-1	13	TRBJ1-2	.	TRBD1	CASSSGQDTGYTF	TGCGCCAGCAGCTCCGGACAGGATACGGGCTACACCTTC
TRBV6-6	12	TRBJ2-2	.	TRBD1	CASRNGQGKLFF	TGTGCCAGCAGAAATGGACAGGGGAAGTTGTTTTTT
TRBV5-1	14	TRBJ2-7	.	TRBD1	CASSAGQGAVEQYF	TGCGCCAGCAGCGCGGGACAGGGGGCGGTCGAGCAGTACTTC
TRBV7-9	14	TRBJ1-5	once	.	CASSLDGRTQPQHF	TGTGCCAGCAGCTTAGATGGCCGCACTCAGCCCCAGCATTTT
TRBV4-1	17	TRBJ1-6	.	TRBD1	CASSQERTGKRGSPLHF	TGCGCCAGCAGCCAAGAAAGGACAGGCAAGCGTGGATCACCCCTCCACTTT
TRBV11-3	16	TRBJ2-3	.	.	CASSFGRASSADTQYF	TGTGCCAGCAGCTTCGGCAGGGCCTCGTCGGCAGATACGCAGTATTTT
TRBV5-1	14	TRBJ1-1	.	.	CASSPMAVNTEAFF	TGCGCCAGCAGCCCCATGGCAGTCAACACTGAAGCTTTCTTT
TRBV6-4	15	TRBJ2-1	few	.	CASSFTEGVVNEQFF	TGTGCCAGCAGTTTTACTGAGGGTGTTGTCAATGAGCAGTTCTTC
TRBV27	15	TRBJ2-7	few	TRBD1	CASSLRQGHAYEQYF	TGTGCCAGCAGTCTTCGACAGGGCCATGCCTACGAGCAGTACTTC
TRBV19	13	TRBJ1-2	few	TRBD1	CASKGQGASGYTF	TGTGCCAGTAAGGGACAGGGGGCGAGTGGCTACACCTTC
TRBV11-2	15	TRBJ2-1	few	TRBD1	CASRGGTGGINEQFF	TGTGCCAGCAGGGGGGGGACAGGGGGCATCAATGAGCAGTTCTTC
TRBV5-5	14	TRBJ2-7	.	TRBD1	CASSLRDSSYEQYF	TGTGCCAGCAGCTTGAGGGACAGCTCCTACGAGCAGTACTTC
TRBV6-6	14	TRBJ2-7	.	TRBD1	CASSSRDRGLEQYF	TGTGCCAGCAGTTCCCGGGACAGGGGGCTGGAGCAGTACTTC
TRBV7-2	15	TRBJ1-5	.	TRBD1	CASSLGKDRLGPQHF	TGTGCCAGCAGCTTAGGGAAGGACAGGCTTGGGCCCCAGCATTTT
TRBV6-1	16	TRBJ1-5	.	.	CASSEQLSGLNQPQHF	TGTGCCAGCAGTGAACAGCTTTCCGGACTCAATCAGCCCCAGCATTTT
TRBV6-5	15	TRBJ1-2	.	.	CASSYLPGGSYGCTF	TGTGCCAGCAGTTACCTCCCGGGGGGGAGCTATGGCTGCACCTTC
TRBV30	14	TRBJ2-5	.	TRBD2	CAVGLAGYQETQYF	TGTGCGGTGGGACTAGCGGGCTACCAAGAGACCCAGTACTTC
TRBV27	14	TRBJ1-4	.	TRBD1	CASSPDRGIEKLFF	TGTGCCAGCAGTCCCGACAGGGGGATCGAAAAACTGTTTTTT
TRBV7-8	15	TRBJ1-1	.	TRBD1	CASSSTGAGGTEAFF	TGTGCCAGCAGCTCGACAGGGGCTGGAGGCACTGAAGCTTTCTTT
TRBV11-2	15	TRBJ2-5	few	.	CASSFLQGARETQYF	TGTGCCAGCAGCTTCCTACAGGGCGCCCGGGAGACCCAGTACTTC
TRBV6-1	16	TRBJ1-4	few	.	CASSERTASTNEKLFF	TGTGCCAGCAGTGAGAGGACAGCCTCAACTAATGAAAAACTGTTTTTT